This TCR beta chain stems from a study of blood T cell repertoires in COVID-19. The overall study: Specimens from acute and convalescent COVID-19 originated in the United States, Italy and Spain. Sources were T cells, B-cell-depleted T cells, or PBMCs; the material itself was cDNA or gDNA.

Source study methods: Nucleated cell counts were estimated from reference gene primer amplification. Here immunoSEQ multiplex PCR was the method, and the copy in TCRdb shows in-frame clones only, minus some. D and trimming come from the DNA, and the V and J calls and clone size come from that table. The repertoire holds about 190,000 clones, with around 90% as singletons. In germline, CDR1 is SGHTA, CDR2 FQGNSA. CDR3 length equals 15 residues. Trimming took 5 bases from V and 3 from J; bases not matched to a gene: 7. The chain recombines TRBV7-2 with TRBJ2-5, with 9 bases aligning to TRBD1. The clonotype originates from a man between 50 and 59 years old with acute or convalescent COVID-19. Material for sequencing was peripheral blood. Here the CDR3 DNA reads TGTGCCAGCAGCCCGCAAACAGGGGGCGAAGAGACCCAGTACTTC. Encoded protein: CASSPQTGGEETQYF.